A single sample gave rise to the 5 T cell receptor beta chains below, sequenced in a study of T cells in localized non-small cell lung cancer. Produced via immunoSEQ multiplex PCR; TCRdb's table is partial and in-frame only. The repertoire consists of about 52,000 clones, with 86% occurring once and the leading ten covering 15% to 20%. The sample here was peripheral blood, taken before any cancer treatment. The receptor source for this set is a male donor at least 60 years old with stage III squamous cell lung carcinoma.

This clone came up once. The rearrangement joins TRBV2 to TRBJ2-1; 8 bases map to TRBD1. The germline CDR1 and CDR2 sequences are SNHLY and FYNNEI. V gave up 6 bases and J gave up 7 bases; unmatched junction bases: 14. This CDR3 region has 16 residues. The DNA of the CDR3 is TGTGCCAGCAGCCTGTATGCCGGGACAGGATCAAATGAGCAGTTCTTC. As protein: CASSLYAGTGSNEQFF.

In nucleotides, the CDR3 is TGTGCCAGCACCCTGAGGGGGACTTTCGGGAAGGACACAGATACGCAGTATTTT. It translates to CASTLRGTFGKDTDTQYF. This rearrangement joins TRBV5-4 to TRBJ2-3; either TRBD1 or TRBD2 may fit D (6 bases each). Germline V gene data show CDR1 as SGHNT and CDR2 as YYREEE (reference sequence). The CDR3 runs to 18 residues. Between the trimmed V and J ends, which lost 6 bases and 2 bases, there was a span of 25 bases.

The chain links TRBV11-3 to TRBJ2-1, with 12 bases aligning to TRBD2. Germline CDR1 and CDR2: SGHNT and YENEEA. This CDR3 spans 15 amino acids. V lost 4 bases, J lost 13 bases, and 11 bases stayed unmatched. The CDR3 DNA sequence: TGTGCCAGCAGCTCCCGGACTAGCGGGACCGTCATCCAGTTCTTC. Translated, it gives CASSSRTSGTVIQFF.

V and J are TRBV6-1 and TRBJ1-5; 7 bases align to TRBD1. The CDR3 loop spans 16 amino acids. Looked up from germline, CDR1 is MNHNS and CDR2 is SASEGT. V was pared by 0 bases and J by 5 bases, with 7 bases of the junction left unmatched. The CDR3 here is CASSEAMGQPYQPQHF. As DNA, the CDR3 is TGTGCCAGCAGTGAAGCGATGGGACAGCCTTATCAGCCCCAGCATTTT.

The chain links TRBV6-5 to TRBJ1-1, with D possibly being TRBD1 (6 bases). The germline V gene encodes CDR1 MNHEY and CDR2 SVGAGI. Trimming cost V 10 bases and J 1 base, with 19 bases left between them. This CDR3 comprises 15 residues. Here the CDR3 DNA reads TGTGCCACCCAGAGGACCGGGACACCGAACACTGAAGCTTTCTTT. Its translation: CATQRTGTPNTEAFF.